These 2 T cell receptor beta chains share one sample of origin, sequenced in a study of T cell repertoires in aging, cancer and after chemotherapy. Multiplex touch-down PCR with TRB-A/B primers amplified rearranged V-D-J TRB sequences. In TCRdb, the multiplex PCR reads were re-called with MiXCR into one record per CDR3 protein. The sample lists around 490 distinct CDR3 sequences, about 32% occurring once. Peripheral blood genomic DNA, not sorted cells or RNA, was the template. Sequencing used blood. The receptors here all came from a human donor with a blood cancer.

DNA for the CDR3: TGTGCCAGCAGACGAACAGGGTTAGGCTACACCTTC. This sequence encodes CASRRTGLGYTF. The chain joins TRBV6-5 to TRBJ1-2, with a tentative D call TRBD1 (6 bases). The germline CDR1 and CDR2 sequences are MNHEY and SVGAGI. V was cut by 6 bases and J by 8 bases, with 13 bases left in between. This CDR3 has 12 residues.

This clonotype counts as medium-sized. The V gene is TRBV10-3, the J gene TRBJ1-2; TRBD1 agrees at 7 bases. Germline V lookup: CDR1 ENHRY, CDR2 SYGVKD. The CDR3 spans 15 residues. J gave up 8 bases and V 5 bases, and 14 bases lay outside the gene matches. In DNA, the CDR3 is TGTGCCATCAGTACCGTTGGAACAGGGGATTCGGGCTACACCTTC. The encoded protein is CAISTVGTGDSGYTF.